This T cell receptor beta chain was captured by sequencing in a study of cytomegalovirus exposure and HLA in healthy donors. The CDR3 is 12 amino acids. The germline V gene encodes CDR1 SQVTM and CDR2 ANQGSEA. V was pared by 6 bases and J by 0 bases, with 6 bases between. Use of 60 Vbeta and 13 Jbeta primers characterized the PCR. Using immunoSEQ multiplex PCR, the repertoire was profiled, and TCRdb retains in-frame clones only, with some absent. The data hold about 150,000 clones, with approximately 72% observed a single time. The rearrangement uses TRBV29-1 and TRBJ1-3; the D is unclear. What was sequenced was PBMCs. The sequence was collected from a man aged 18 to 30 in good health and CMV-seronegative. DNA for the CDR3: TGCAGCGTGGCCAGCTCTGGAAACACCATATATTTT. It is translated as CSVASSGNTIYF.